A selection of T cell receptor beta chains follows, all from one sample in a study of T cell repertoires in aging, cancer and after chemotherapy. TCRdb independently ran MiXCR on the multiplex PCR reads; one entry per CDR3 protein. The sample lists about 790 distinct CDR3 sequences; 45% to 65% were seen once. Sequenced: blood. The receptors here all came from a human donor with a blood cancer. Each CDR3 is given with its conserved first and last residue. D genes are given only for firm matches. Only some rows state a clone size, as once, few, many or a class for expanded clones.

abundance: -; d_gene: -; j_gene: TRBJ1-2; v_gene: TRBV29-1; CDR3aa: CSVRIAGTYGYTF; CDR3nt: TGCAGCGTTCGAATAGCGGGCACGTATGGCTACACCTTC
abundance: -; d_gene: TRBD1; j_gene: TRBJ2-1; v_gene: TRBV30; CDR3aa: CAWSDRGHEQFF; CDR3nt: TGTGCCTGGAGCGACAGGGGGCATGAGCAGTTCTTC
abundance: -; d_gene: -; j_gene: TRBJ1-1; v_gene: TRBV5-1; CDR3aa: CASRAGAEAFF; CDR3nt: TGCGCCAGCAGGGCCGGGGCTGAAGCTTTCTTT
abundance: once; d_gene: -; j_gene: TRBJ2-7; v_gene: TRBV29-1; CDR3aa: CSVSFTATYEQYF; CDR3nt: TGCAGCGTTAGTTTCACCGCGACCTACGAGCAGTACTTC
abundance: -; d_gene: -; j_gene: TRBJ2-3; v_gene: TRBV6-6; CDR3aa: CASSYLSTDTQYF; CDR3nt: TGTGCCAGCAGTTACCTTAGCACAGATACGCAGTATTTT
abundance: few; d_gene: TRBD1; j_gene: TRBJ1-3; v_gene: TRBV20-1; CDR3aa: CSARDPGGSAALGNTIYF; CDR3nt: TGCAGTGCTAGAGATCCAGGGGGCTCGGCCGCCCTTGGAAACACCATATATTTT
abundance: -; d_gene: -; j_gene: TRBJ2-1; v_gene: TRBV4-2; CDR3aa: CASSLSRVSSYNEQFF; CDR3nt: TGCGCCAGCAGCCTTAGCAGGGTGAGCTCCTACAATGAGCAGTTCTTC
abundance: large; d_gene: TRBD2; j_gene: TRBJ2-2; v_gene: TRBV5-6; CDR3aa: CASSLGLAGELFTGELFF; CDR3nt: TGTGCCAGCAGCTTGGGACTAGCGGGCGAACTTTTCACCGGGGAGCTGTTTTTT
abundance: -; d_gene: -; j_gene: TRBJ1-5; v_gene: TRBV13; CDR3aa: CASSLGVQPQHF; CDR3nt: TGTGCCAGCAGCTTAGGGGTTCAGCCCCAGCATTTT
abundance: large; d_gene: -; j_gene: TRBJ2-1; v_gene: TRBV5-1; CDR3aa: CASSPLRSPYNEQFF; CDR3nt: TGCGCCAGCAGCCCCCTTAGGTCCCCCTACAATGAGCAGTTCTTC
abundance: -; d_gene: -; j_gene: TRBJ2-6; v_gene: TRBV27; CDR3aa: CASRRTSWGWRANVLTF; CDR3nt: TGTGCCAGCAGACGGACAAGCTGGGGCTGGCGGGCCAACGTCCTGACTTTC
abundance: -; d_gene: -; j_gene: TRBJ1-1; v_gene: TRBV5-1; CDR3aa: CASSKDANTEAFF; CDR3nt: TGCGCCAGCAGCAAAGACGCGAACACTGAAGCTTTCTTT
abundance: few; d_gene: TRBD1; j_gene: TRBJ1-1; v_gene: TRBV7-9; CDR3aa: CASSARRTGEVLRAFF; CDR3nt: TGTGCCAGCAGCGCTAGAAGGACAGGGGAGGTCTTGCGGGCTTTCTTT
abundance: medium-sized; d_gene: -; j_gene: TRBJ1-2; v_gene: TRBV10-3; CDR3aa: CAIQGQSNYGYTF; CDR3nt: TGTGCCATACAGGGACAATCTAACTATGGCTACACCTTC
abundance: few; d_gene: -; j_gene: TRBJ1-2; v_gene: TRBV29-1; CDR3aa: CSVALGLNYGYTF; CDR3nt: TGCAGCGTTGCGCTGGGACTGAACTATGGCTACACCTTC
abundance: -; d_gene: TRBD1; j_gene: TRBJ1-5; v_gene: TRBV13; CDR3aa: CASSPQTGGNQPQHF; CDR3nt: TGTGCCAGCAGCCCCCAGACAGGGGGGAATCAGCCCCAGCATTTT
abundance: -; d_gene: -; j_gene: TRBJ1-2; v_gene: TRBV19; CDR3aa: CASSKDSVYGYTF; CDR3nt: TGTGCCAGTAGTAAGGACAGCGTCTATGGCTACACCTTC
abundance: -; d_gene: -; j_gene: TRBJ2-3; v_gene: TRBV6-5; CDR3aa: CASRPGHTSDTQYF; CDR3nt: TGTGCCAGCAGGCCGGGGCACACCTCAGATACGCAGTATTTT
abundance: -; d_gene: -; j_gene: TRBJ2-2; v_gene: TRBV5-4; CDR3aa: CASSFRTGRRNTGELFF; CDR3nt: TGTGCCAGCAGCTTTCGTACAGGAAGAAGAAACACCGGGGAGCTGTTTTTT
abundance: -; d_gene: -; j_gene: TRBJ2-3; v_gene: TRBV12-3/TRBV12-4; CDR3aa: CASSLGGGGRTDTQYF; CDR3nt: TGTGCCAGCAGTTTAGGAGGGGGAGGCCGTACAGATACGCAGTATTTT
abundance: few; d_gene: -; j_gene: TRBJ1-6; v_gene: TRBV6-4; CDR3aa: CASSETDAQDSPLHF; CDR3nt: TGTGCCAGCAGTGAAACGGATGCCCAGGATTCACCCCTCCACTTT
abundance: -; d_gene: -; j_gene: TRBJ1-5; v_gene: TRBV20-1; CDR3aa: CSALVGAGNQPQHF; CDR3nt: TGCAGTGCCCTAGTGGGGGCCGGGAATCAGCCCCAGCATTTT
abundance: -; d_gene: -; j_gene: TRBJ1-5; v_gene: TRBV18; CDR3aa: CASSLSGNQPQHF; CDR3nt: TGTGCCAGCTCCTTGTCTGGCAATCAGCCCCAGCATTTT
abundance: large; d_gene: -; j_gene: TRBJ2-4; v_gene: TRBV29-1; CDR3aa: CSVVSGVKNIQYF; CDR3nt: TGCAGCGTTGTTTCCGGGGTCAAAAACATTCAGTACTTC
abundance: large; d_gene: -; j_gene: TRBJ1-2; v_gene: TRBV12-3/TRBV12-4; CDR3aa: CASSLGGGGYTF; CDR3nt: TGTGCCAGCAGTTTAGGAGGGGGAGGCTACACCTTC
abundance: -; d_gene: -; j_gene: TRBJ1-5; v_gene: TRBV7-4; CDR3aa: CASSDDRSNQPQHF; CDR3nt: TGTGCCAGCAGTGACGACAGAAGCAATCAGCCCCAGCATTTT
abundance: -; d_gene: -; j_gene: TRBJ2-1; v_gene: TRBV4-3; CDR3aa: CASSQGYSPVPRNEQFF; CDR3nt: TGCGCCAGCAGCCAAGGTTACAGCCCAGTCCCTCGGAATGAGCAGTTCTTC
abundance: -; d_gene: -; j_gene: TRBJ1-1; v_gene: TRBV12-3/TRBV12-4; CDR3aa: CASSFINTEAFF; CDR3nt: TGTGCCAGCAGTTTCATCAACACTGAAGCTTTCTTT
abundance: medium-sized; d_gene: TRBD2; j_gene: TRBJ2-2; v_gene: TRBV7-2; CDR3aa: CASSPMREGVGELFF; CDR3nt: TGTGCCAGCAGCCCCATGCGGGAGGGAGTCGGGGAGCTGTTTTTT
abundance: large; d_gene: -; j_gene: TRBJ1-5; v_gene: TRBV27; CDR3aa: CASSLVRNQPQHF; CDR3nt: TGTGCCAGCAGTTTAGTTCGCAATCAGCCCCAGCATTTT
abundance: -; d_gene: -; j_gene: TRBJ2-7; v_gene: TRBV11-1; CDR3aa: CASSLAFTTVGEQYF; CDR3nt: TGTGCCAGCAGCTTAGCCTTTACAACCGTCGGCGAGCAGTACTTC
abundance: -; d_gene: TRBD2; j_gene: TRBJ2-7; v_gene: TRBV18; CDR3aa: CASSPGLAGVEQYF; CDR3nt: TGTGCCAGCTCACCGGGACTAGCGGGAGTCGAGCAGTACTTC
abundance: large; d_gene: -; j_gene: TRBJ1-2; v_gene: TRBV15; CDR3aa: CATSRDRRSVDGYTF; CDR3nt: TGTGCCACCAGCAGAGATCGGCGCTCGGTAGACGGCTACACCTTC
abundance: -; d_gene: -; j_gene: TRBJ2-7; v_gene: TRBV3-2; CDR3aa: CASSRPDRGPYEQYF; CDR3nt: TGTGCCAGCAGCCGCCCCGACAGGGGACCCTACGAGCAGTACTTC
abundance: hyperexpanded; d_gene: TRBD1; j_gene: TRBJ2-7; v_gene: TRBV13; CDR3aa: CASSPQTGDYEQYF; CDR3nt: TGTGCCAGCAGCCCCCAGACAGGGGACTACGAGCAGTACTTC
abundance: large; d_gene: TRBD1; j_gene: TRBJ2-7; v_gene: TRBV13; CDR3aa: CASSRRQGDHEQYF; CDR3nt: TGTGCCAGCAGCCGAAGACAGGGAGATCACGAGCAGTACTTC
abundance: -; d_gene: -; j_gene: TRBJ1-5; v_gene: TRBV19; CDR3aa: CASRKIGYSNQPQHF; CDR3nt: TGTGCCAGTCGAAAGATTGGCTATAGCAATCAGCCCCAGCATTTT
abundance: -; d_gene: TRBD1; j_gene: TRBJ1-5; v_gene: TRBV6-5; CDR3aa: CASSYYGTGINQPQHF; CDR3nt: TGTGCCAGCAGTTACTATGGGACAGGGATCAATCAGCCCCAGCATTTT